This TCR beta chain is drawn from a study of blood T cell repertoires in COVID-19. Looking at the study overall: Researchers got acute and convalescent COVID-19 samples from the United States, Italy and Spain.

This clone has just a few counts. With 1 base removed from V and 5 bases from J, the gap between germline ends came to 9 bases. The CDR3 consists of 14 residues. Looked up from germline, CDR1 is SEHNR and CDR2 is FQNEAQ (reference sequence). Original handling: Counts of nucleated cells, estimated from reference gene primer amplification, were obtained. Only in-frame clones appear in the TCRdb table, and some are missing; sequencing was by immunoSEQ multiplex PCR. V and J calls and clone size are given by that table; D and trimming were obtained from the DNA. Among more than 65,000 clones listed, roughly four fifths were seen once.

The sequenced sample consisted of peripheral blood. V and J are TRBV7-9 and TRBJ1-5; D unclear. This TCR was recovered from a human donor in a cohort sampled during active COVID-19. CDR3 loop: CASSLGAGYQPQHF. For the CDR3, the DNA is TGTGCCAGCAGCTTAGGGGCCGGTTATCAGCCCCAGCATTTT.